This T cell receptor (beta chain) was retrieved from a study of cytomegalovirus exposure and HLA in healthy donors. Findings and caveats of the study: Most TCR sequences were rare, but some public TCRs occurred in many donors. Reports credit the classifier with highly specific, highly sensitive diagnosis of cytomegalovirus status.

Data came from immunoSEQ multiplex PCR; TCRdb stores just in-frame clones and leaves some out. The sample gives more than 140,000 clones, roughly nine tenths of which show up once; 3% to 3.5% is in the top ten. The CDR3 consists of 13 residues. Germline CDR1 reads SGHNT; CDR2 reads YYREEE (reference sequence). The ends were cut back, 4 bases at V and 7 bases at J, with 14 bases in the middle. Comment on this clone: Antigen specificity is unknown.

A 120-subject validation cohort, separate from the 666-subject first cohort, supplied the donors. The chain recombines TRBV5-4 with TRBJ1-2; D may be TRBD1 (5 bases). The source is a young woman in good health and CMV-seropositive. The sample was PBMCs. CDR3 region: CASSVVSGVGYTF. DNA of the CDR3: TGTGCCAGCAGCGTCGTGTCGGGGGTTGGCTACACCTTC. The whole variable domain, remainder taken from reference TRBV5-4 and TRBJ1-2, is ETGVTQSPTHLIKTRGQQVTLRCSSQSGHNTVSWYQQALGQGPQFIFQYYREEENGRGNFPPRFSGLQFPNYSSELNVNALELDDSALYLCASSVVSGVGYTFGSGTRLTVV.